This TCR beta chain was identified in a study of post-analysis software for immune sequencing data. Points from the study as a whole: TRBV5-6, TRBV5-1 and TRBV20-1 were among four to six TRBV segments more frequent in patients than controls.

The junction had 2 bases not matched to a gene; V was cut back by 3 bases and J by 5 bases. This CDR3 contains 14 residues. Germline V lookup: CDR1 LNHNV, CDR2 YYDKDF (reference sequence). Prepared libraries of TCR beta cDNA carried unique molecular identifiers. TCRdb reanalysed the PCR reads using MiXCR and keeps one entry per CDR3 protein. Altogether about half a million distinct CDR3 sequences are present, around 36% being singletons, with the ten largest covering approximately 6%. A few counts support this clonotype. Antigen unknown. Sequenced: blood. This chain connects TRBV15 to TRBJ2-5; the match to TRBD1 covers 11 bases. This clonotype was sampled from a girl aged 2 to 17 with multiple sclerosis. The CDR3 here is CATSRRDRGETQYF. The CDR3 DNA is TGTGCCACCAGCAGGAGGGACAGGGGGGAGACCCAGTACTTC.